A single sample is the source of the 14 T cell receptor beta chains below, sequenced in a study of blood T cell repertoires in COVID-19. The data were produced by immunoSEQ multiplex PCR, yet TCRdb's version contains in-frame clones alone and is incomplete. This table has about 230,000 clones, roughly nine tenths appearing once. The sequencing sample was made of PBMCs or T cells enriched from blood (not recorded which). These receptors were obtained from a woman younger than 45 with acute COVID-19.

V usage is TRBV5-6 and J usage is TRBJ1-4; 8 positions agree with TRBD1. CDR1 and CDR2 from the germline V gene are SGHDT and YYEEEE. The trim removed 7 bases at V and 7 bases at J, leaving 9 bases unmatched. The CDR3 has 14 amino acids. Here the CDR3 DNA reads TGTGCCAGCGCGGGGCAGGGGGCCGCTGAAAAACTGTTTTTT. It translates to CASAGQGAAEKLFF.

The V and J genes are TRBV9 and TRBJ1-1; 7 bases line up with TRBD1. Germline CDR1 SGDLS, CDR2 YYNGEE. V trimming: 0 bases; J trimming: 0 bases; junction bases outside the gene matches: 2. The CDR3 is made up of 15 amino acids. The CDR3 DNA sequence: TGTGCCAGCAGCGTAGAGGGGGCTATGAACACTGAAGCTTTCTTT. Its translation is CASSVEGAMNTEAFF. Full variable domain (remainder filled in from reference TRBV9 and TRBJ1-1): DSGVTQTPKHLITATGQRVTLRCSPRSGDLSVYWYQQSLDQGLQFLIQYYNGEERAKGNILERFSAQQFPDLHSELNLSSLELGDSALYFCASSVEGAMNTEAFFGQGTRLTVV.

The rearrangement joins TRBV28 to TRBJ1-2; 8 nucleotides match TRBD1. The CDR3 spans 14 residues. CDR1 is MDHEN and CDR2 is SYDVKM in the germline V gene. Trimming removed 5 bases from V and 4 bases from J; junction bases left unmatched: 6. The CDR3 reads CASSPRTGPYGYTF. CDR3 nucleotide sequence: TGTGCCAGCAGTCCACGGACAGGGCCCTATGGCTACACCTTC.

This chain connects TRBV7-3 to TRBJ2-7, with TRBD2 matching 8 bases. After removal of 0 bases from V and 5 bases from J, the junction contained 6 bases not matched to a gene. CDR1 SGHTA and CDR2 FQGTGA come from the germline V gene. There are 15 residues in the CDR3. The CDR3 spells CASSLTPGGPHEQYF. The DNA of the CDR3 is TGTGCCAGCAGCTTAACCCCGGGAGGGCCCCACGAGCAGTACTTC.

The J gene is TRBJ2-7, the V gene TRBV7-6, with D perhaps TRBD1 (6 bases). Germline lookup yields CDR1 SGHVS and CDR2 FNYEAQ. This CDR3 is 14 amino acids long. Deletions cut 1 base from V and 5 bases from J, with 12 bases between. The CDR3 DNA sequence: TGTGCCAGCAGCTTAGGCACAGGGACGGACGAGCAGTACTTC. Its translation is CASSLGTGTDEQYF.

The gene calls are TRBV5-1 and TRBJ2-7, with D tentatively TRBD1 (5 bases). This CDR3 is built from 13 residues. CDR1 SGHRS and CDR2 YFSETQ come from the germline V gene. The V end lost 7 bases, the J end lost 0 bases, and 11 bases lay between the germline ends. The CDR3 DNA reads TGCGCCAGCTCCAAGACAGTCTCCTACGAGCAGTACTTC. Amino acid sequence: CASSKTVSYEQYF.

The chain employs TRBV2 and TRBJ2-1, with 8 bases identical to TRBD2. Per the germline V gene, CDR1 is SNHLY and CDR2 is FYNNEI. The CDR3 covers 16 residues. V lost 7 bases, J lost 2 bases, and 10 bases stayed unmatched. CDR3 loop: CASTPRGRGAYNEQFF. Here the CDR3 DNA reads TGTGCCAGCACCCCCCGGGGGCGGGGGGCCTACAATGAGCAGTTCTTC.

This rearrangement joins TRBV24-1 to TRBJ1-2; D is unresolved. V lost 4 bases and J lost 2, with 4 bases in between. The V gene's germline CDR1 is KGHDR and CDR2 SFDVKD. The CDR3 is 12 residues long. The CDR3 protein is CATSDRNYGYTF. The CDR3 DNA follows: TGTGCCACCAGTGACAGGAACTATGGCTACACCTTC.

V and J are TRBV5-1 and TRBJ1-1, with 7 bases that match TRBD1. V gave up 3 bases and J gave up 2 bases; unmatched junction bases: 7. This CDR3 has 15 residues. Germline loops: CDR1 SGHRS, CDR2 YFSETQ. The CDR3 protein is CASSYSDRVNTEAFF. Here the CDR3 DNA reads TGCGCCAGCAGCTATTCCGACAGGGTCAACACTGAAGCTTTCTTT.

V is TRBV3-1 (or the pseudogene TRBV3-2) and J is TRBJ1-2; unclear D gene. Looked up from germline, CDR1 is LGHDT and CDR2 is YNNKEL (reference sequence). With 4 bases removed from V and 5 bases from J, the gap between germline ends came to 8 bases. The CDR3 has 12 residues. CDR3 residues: CASSRAPYGYTF. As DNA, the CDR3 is TGTGCCAGCAGCCGGGCACCTTATGGCTACACCTTC.

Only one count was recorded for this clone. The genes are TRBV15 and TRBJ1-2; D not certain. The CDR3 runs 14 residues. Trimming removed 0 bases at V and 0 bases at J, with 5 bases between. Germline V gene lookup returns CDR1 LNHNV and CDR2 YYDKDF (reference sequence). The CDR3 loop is CATSREGANYGYTF. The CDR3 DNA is TGTGCCACCAGCAGAGAGGGAGCTAACTATGGCTACACCTTC.

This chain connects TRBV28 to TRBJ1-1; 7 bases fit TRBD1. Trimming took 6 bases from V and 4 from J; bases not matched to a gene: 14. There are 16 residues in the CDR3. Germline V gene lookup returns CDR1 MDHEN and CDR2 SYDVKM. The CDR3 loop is CASSLMTGKLATEAFF. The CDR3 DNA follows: TGTGCCAGCAGCCTTATGACAGGGAAGCTTGCCACTGAAGCTTTCTTT.

CDR3 region: CASSQVAGGPSSYNEQFF. In DNA, the CDR3 is TGTGCCAGCAGCCAAGTAGCGGGGGGCCCATCCTCCTACAATGAGCAGTTCTTC. This chain uses TRBV3-1 (or the pseudogene TRBV3-2) with TRBJ2-1; 10 positions match TRBD2. Germline CDR1 reads LGHDT; CDR2 reads YNNKEL (reference sequence). V lost 1 base to trimming and J lost 0 bases; unmatched junction nucleotides: 6. This CDR3 is built from 18 residues.

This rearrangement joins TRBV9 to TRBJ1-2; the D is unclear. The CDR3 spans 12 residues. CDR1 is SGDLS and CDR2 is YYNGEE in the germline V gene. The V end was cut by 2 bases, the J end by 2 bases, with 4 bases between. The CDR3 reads CASSVGNYGYTF. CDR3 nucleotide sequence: TGTGCCAGCAGCGTTGGCAACTATGGCTACACCTTC.